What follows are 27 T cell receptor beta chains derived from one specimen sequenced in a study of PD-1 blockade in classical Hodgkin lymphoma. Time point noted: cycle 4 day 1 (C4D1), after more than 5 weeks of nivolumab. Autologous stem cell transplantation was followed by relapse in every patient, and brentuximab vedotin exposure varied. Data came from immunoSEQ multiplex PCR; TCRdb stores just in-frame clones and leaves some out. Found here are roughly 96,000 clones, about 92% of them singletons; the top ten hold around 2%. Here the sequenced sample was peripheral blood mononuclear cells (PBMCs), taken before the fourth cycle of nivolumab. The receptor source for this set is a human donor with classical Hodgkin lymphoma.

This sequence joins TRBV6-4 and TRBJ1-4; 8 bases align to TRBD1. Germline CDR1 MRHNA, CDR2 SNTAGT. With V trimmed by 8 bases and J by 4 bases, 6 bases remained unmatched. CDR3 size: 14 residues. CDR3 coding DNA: TGTGCCAGCGGACAGGGAAGCCGTAATGAAAAACTGTTTTTT. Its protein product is CASGQGSRNEKLFF.

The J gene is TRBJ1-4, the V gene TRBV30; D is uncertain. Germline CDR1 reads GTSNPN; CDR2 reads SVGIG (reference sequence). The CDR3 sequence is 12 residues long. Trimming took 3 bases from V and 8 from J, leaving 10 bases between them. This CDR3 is CAWSAQPEKLFF. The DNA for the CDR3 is TGTGCCTGGAGCGCCCAACCCGAAAAACTGTTTTTT.

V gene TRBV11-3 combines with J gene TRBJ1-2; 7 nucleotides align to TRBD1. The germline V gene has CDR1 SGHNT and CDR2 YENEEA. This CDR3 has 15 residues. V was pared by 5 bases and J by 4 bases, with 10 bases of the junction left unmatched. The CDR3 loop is CASSPRRGQGYGYTF. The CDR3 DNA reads TGTGCCAGCAGCCCAAGAAGGGGGCAAGGCTATGGCTACACCTTC.

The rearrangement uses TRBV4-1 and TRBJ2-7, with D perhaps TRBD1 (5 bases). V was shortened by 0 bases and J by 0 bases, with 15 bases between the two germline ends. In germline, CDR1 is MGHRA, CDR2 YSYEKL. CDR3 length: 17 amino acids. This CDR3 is CASSQDFDDRSSYEQYF. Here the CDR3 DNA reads TGCGCCAGCAGCCAAGATTTCGATGACAGAAGCTCCTACGAGCAGTACTTC.

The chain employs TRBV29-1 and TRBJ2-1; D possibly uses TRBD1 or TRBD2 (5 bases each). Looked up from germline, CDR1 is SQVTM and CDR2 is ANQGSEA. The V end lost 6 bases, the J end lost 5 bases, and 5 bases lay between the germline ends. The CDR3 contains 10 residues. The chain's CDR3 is CSVGDNEQFF. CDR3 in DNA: TGCAGCGTGGGGGACAATGAGCAGTTCTTC.

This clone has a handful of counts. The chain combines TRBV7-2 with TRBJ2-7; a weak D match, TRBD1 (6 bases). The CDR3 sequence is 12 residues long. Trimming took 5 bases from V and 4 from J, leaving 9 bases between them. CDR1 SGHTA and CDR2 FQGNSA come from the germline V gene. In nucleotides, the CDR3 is TGTGCCAGCAGCGCAGGGGCGTACGAGCAGTACTTC. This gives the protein CASSAGAYEQYF.

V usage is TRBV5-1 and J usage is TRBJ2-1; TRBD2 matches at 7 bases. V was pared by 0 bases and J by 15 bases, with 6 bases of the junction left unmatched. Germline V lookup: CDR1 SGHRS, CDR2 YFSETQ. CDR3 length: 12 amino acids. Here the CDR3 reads CASSLERGPGFF. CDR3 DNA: TGCGCCAGCAGCTTGGAGCGGGGTCCCGGGTTCTTC. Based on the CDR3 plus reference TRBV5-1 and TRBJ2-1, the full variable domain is KAGVTQTPRYLIKTRGQQVTLSCSPISGHRSVSWYQQTPGQGLQFLFEYFSETQRNKGNFPGRFSGRQFSNSRSEMNVSTLELGDSALYLCASSLERGPGFFGPGTRLTVL.

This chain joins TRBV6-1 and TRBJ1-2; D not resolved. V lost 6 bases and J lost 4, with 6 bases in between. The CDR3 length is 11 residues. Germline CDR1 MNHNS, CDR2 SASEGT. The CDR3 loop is CASRQGYGYTF. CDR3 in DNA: TGTGCCAGCAGGCAAGGCTATGGCTACACCTTC.

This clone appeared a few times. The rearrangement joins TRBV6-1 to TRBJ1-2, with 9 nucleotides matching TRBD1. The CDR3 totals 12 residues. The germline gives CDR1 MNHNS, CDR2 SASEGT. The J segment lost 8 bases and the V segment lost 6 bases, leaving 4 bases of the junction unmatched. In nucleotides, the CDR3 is TGTGCCAGCAGACGACAGGGGGGCGGCTACACCTTC. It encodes CASRRQGGGYTF.

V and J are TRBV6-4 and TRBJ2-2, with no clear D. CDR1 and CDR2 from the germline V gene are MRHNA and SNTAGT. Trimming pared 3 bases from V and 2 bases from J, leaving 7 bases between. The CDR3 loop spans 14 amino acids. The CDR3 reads CASSEGVNTGELFF. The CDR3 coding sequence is TGTGCCAGCAGTGAAGGAGTTAACACCGGGGAGCTGTTTTTT.

The CDR3 sequence: CASSPLAGVTDTQYF. CDR3 sequence (DNA): TGTGCCAGCAGTCCCTTAGCGGGAGTCACAGATACGCAGTATTTT. The chain employs TRBV2 and TRBJ2-3; TRBD2 agrees at 9 bases. Losses at the gene ends were 5 bases for V and 2 bases for J; bases not matched to a gene: 5. CDR1 SNHLY and CDR2 FYNNEI come from the germline V gene. The CDR3 has 15 amino acids.

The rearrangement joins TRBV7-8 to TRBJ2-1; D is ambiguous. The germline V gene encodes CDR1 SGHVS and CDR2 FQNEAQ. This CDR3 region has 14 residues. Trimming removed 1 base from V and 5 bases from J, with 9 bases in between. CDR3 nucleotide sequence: TGTGCCAGCAGCTTAGAGGCTAGGCACAATGAGCAGTTCTTC. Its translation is CASSLEARHNEQFF.

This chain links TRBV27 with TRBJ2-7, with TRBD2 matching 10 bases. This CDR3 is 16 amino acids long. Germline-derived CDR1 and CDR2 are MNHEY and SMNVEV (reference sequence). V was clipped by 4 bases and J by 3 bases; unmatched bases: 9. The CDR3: CASSSALAGVNYEQYF. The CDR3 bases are TGTGCCAGCAGTTCCGCCCTAGCGGGAGTCAACTACGAGCAGTACTTC.

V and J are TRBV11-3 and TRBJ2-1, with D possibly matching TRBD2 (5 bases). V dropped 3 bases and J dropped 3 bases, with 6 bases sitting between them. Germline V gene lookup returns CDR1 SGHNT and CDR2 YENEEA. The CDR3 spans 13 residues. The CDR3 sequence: CASSLDFYNEQFF. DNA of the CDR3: TGTGCCAGCAGCTTGGACTTCTACAATGAGCAGTTCTTC.

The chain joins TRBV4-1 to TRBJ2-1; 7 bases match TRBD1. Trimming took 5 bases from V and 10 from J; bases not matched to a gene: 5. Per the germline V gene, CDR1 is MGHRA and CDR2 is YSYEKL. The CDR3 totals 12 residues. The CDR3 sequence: CASSYRQGEQFF. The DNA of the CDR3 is TGCGCCAGCAGCTACAGACAGGGCGAGCAGTTCTTC.

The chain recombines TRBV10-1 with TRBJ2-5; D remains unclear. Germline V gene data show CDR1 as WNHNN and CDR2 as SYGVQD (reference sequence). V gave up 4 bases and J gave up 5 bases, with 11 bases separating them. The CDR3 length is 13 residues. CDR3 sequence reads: CASSATQRETQYF. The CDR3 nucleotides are TGCGCCAGCAGTGCGACCCAGAGGGAGACCCAGTACTTC.

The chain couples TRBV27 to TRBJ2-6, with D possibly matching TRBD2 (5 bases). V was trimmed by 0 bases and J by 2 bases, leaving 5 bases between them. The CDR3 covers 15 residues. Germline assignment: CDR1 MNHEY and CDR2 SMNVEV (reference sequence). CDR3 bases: TGTGCCAGCAGTTTATCGAGGGCTGGGGCCAACGTCCTGACTTTC. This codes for CASSLSRAGANVLTF.

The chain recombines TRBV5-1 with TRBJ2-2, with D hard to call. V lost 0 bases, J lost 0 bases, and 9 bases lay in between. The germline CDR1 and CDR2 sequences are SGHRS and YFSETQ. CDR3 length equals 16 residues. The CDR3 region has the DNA TGCGCCAGCAGCTTGGCCCAGGCGACGAACACCGGGGAGCTGTTTTTT. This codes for CASSLAQATNTGELFF.

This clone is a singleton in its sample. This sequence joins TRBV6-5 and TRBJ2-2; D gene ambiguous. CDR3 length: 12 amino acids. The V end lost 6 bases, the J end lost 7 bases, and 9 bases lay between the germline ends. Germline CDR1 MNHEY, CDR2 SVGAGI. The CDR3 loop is CASREQSGELFF. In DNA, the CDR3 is TGTGCCAGCAGGGAACAGAGCGGGGAGCTGTTTTTT.

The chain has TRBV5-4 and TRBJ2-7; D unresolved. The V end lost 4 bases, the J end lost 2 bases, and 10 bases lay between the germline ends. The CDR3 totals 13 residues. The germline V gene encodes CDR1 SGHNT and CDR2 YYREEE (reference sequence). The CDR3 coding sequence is TGTGCCAGCAGCCAAAGTATCGCCTACGAGCAGTACTTC. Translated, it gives CASSQSIAYEQYF.

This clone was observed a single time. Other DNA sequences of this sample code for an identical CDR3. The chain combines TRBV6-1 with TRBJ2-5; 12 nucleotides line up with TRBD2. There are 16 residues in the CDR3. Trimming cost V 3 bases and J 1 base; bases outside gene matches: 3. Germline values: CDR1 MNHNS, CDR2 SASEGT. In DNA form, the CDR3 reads TGTGCCAGCAGTGAGCTAGCGGGAGGGCCCCAAGAGACCCAGTACTTC. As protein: CASSELAGGPQETQYF.

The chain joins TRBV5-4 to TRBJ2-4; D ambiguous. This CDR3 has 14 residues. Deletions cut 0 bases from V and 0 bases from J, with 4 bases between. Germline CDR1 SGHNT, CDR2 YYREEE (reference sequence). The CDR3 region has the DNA TGTGCCAGCAGCTTGGCCCGAGCCAAAAACATTCAGTACTTC. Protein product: CASSLARAKNIQYF.

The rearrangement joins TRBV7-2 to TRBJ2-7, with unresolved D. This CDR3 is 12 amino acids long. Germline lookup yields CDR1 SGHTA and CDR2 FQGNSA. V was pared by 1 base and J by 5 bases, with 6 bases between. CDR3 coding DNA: TGTGCCAGCAGCTTAGTAGCCAACGAGCAGTACTTC. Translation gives CASSLVANEQYF.

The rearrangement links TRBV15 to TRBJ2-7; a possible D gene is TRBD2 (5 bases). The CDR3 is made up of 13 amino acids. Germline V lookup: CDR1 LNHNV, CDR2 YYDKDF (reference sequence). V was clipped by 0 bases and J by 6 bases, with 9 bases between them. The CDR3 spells CATSREYRGEQYF. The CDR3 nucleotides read TGTGCCACCAGCAGAGAGTACCGGGGCGAGCAGTACTTC.

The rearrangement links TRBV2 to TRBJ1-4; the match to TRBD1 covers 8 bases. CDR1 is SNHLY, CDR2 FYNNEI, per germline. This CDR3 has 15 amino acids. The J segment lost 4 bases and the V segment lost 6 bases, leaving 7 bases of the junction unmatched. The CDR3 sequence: CASSGTGGVNEKLFF. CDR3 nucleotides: TGTGCCAGCAGCGGTACAGGGGGGGTTAATGAAAAACTGTTTTTT.

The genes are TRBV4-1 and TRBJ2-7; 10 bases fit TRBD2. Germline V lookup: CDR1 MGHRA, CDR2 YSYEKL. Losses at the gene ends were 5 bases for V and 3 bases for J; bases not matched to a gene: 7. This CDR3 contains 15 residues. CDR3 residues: CASSYGTSVDYEQYF. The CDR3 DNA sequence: TGCGCCAGCAGCTATGGGACTAGCGTAGACTACGAGCAGTACTTC.

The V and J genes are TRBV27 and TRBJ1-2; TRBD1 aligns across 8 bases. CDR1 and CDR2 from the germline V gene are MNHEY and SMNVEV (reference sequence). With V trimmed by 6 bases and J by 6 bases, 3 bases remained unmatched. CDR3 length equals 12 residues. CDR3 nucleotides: TGTGCCAGCAGCCAGGGGGCTAATGGCTACACCTTC. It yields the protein CASSQGANGYTF.